The TCR beta chain described here comes from a study of graft-versus-host responses after intestinal transplantation. Regarding the study as a whole: Those patients showing graft-donor T cell macrochimerism displayed high graft-versus-host to host-versus-graft clonal ratios in allografts.

J gave up 7 bases and V 4 bases, and 8 bases lay outside the gene matches. The CDR3 spans 15 residues. The germline gives CDR1 WSHSY, CDR2 SAAADI. TCRdb keeps only in-frame clones here, not all; method: immunoSEQ multiplex PCR. The sample yields about 120,000 clones, about 92% seen once. This clone was picked up a small number of times. The target antigen is unknown. The rearrangement joins TRBV10-2 to TRBJ2-3; 10 bases are shared with TRBD1. Sequences were derived from unstimulated CD4+ T cells sorted from spleen or lymph node cells, sampled before transplant. The clonotype was recovered from a human donor who was the organ donor for an intestinal transplant. The CDR3 here is CASSGPRTGGNTQYF. The CDR3 DNA reads TGCGCCAGCAGTGGCCCTCGGACAGGGGGAAATACGCAGTATTTT.